The 2 T cell receptor beta chains listed next were all sequenced from one sample in a study of shared clonotypes between healthy human individuals. Some clones are missing from TCRdb's copy, which holds only in-frame ones; the method was immunoSEQ multiplex PCR. The repertoire consists of 2.3 million or so clones, with approximately 95% occurring once and the leading ten covering 0.3% to 0.4%. Sequencing used naive CD4+ T cells from PBMCs. The subset was: CD45RA+ positively selected. The receptor source for this set is a man aged 18 to 35 in good health. Some clones in this sample may be carry-over from other donors' samples.

Note on this clone: At the DNA level, this CDR3 is encoded by other sequences in the same sample as well. The chain uses TRBV5-6 and TRBJ1-2; D remains ambiguous. Germline CDR1 reads SGHDT; CDR2 reads YYEEEE. The CDR3 has 13 amino acids. Trimming pared 0 bases from V and 2 bases from J, leaving 5 bases between. The CDR3 bases are TGTGCCAGCAGCTTGGGGCGAAACTATGGCTACACCTTC. This encodes CASSLGRNYGYTF.

The CDR3 bases are TGTGCCAGCATCCCCACGTGGACTAGCGGGGGGGGAGGGAATGAGCAGTTCTTC. This translates into CASIPTWTSGGGGNEQFF. The V and J genes are TRBV2 and TRBJ2-1, with 15 bases that match TRBD2. This CDR3 contains 18 residues. The germline V gene has CDR1 SNHLY and CDR2 FYNNEI. V gave up 7 bases and J gave up 7 bases; unmatched junction bases: 14.